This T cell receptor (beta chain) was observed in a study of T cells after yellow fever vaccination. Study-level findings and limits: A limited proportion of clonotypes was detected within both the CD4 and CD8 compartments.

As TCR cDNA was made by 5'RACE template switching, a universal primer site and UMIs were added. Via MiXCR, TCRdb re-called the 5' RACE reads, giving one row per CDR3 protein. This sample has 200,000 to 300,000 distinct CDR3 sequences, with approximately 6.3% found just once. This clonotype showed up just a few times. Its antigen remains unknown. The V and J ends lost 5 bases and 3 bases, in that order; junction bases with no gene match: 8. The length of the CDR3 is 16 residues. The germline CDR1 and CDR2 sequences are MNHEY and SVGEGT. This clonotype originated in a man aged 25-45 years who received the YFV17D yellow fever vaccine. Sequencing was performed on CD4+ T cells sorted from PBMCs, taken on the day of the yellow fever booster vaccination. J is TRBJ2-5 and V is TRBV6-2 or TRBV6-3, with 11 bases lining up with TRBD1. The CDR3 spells CASSRGPGQGEETQYF. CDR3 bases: TGTGCCAGCAGTCGGGGGCCGGGACAGGGGGAAGAGACCCAGTACTTC.